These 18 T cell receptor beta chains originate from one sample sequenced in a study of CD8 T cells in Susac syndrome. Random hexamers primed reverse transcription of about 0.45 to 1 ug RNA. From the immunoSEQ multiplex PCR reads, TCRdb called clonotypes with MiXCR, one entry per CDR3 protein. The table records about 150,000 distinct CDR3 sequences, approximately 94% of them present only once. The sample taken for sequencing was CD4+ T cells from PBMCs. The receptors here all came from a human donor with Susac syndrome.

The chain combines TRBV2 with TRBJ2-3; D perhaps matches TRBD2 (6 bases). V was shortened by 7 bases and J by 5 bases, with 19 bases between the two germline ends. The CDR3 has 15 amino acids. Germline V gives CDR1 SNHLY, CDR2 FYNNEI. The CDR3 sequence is CASKEGSAVIDTQYF. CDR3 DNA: TGTGCCAGCAAGGAGGGTAGCGCGGTGATAGATACGCAGTATTTT.

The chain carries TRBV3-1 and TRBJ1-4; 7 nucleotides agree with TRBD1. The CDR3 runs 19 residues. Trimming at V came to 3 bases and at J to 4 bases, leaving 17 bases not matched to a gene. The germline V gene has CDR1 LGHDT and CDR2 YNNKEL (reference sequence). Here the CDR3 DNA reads TGTGCCAGCAGCCACCACCTGGGGGACAGACGACTTCTTAATGAAAAACTGTTTTTT. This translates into CASSHHLGDRRLLNEKLFF.

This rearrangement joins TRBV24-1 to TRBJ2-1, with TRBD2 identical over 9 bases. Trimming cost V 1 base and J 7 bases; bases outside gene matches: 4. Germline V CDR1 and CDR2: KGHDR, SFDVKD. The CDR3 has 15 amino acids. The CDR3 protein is CATSDFLAGKNEQFF. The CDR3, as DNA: TGTGCCACCAGTGATTTCCTAGCGGGGAAGAATGAGCAGTTCTTC.

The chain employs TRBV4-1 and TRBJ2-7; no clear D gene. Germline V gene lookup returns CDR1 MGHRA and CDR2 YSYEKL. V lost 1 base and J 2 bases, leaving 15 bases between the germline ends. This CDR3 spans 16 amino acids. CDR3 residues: CASSQGGSAITYEQYF. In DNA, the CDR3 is TGCGCCAGCAGCCAAGGAGGCAGCGCAATAACCTACGAGCAGTACTTC.

The CDR3 spells CASSLGLREVFGQYF. The CDR3 DNA reads as TGTGCCAGCAGTTTAGGTCTAAGAGAGGTGTTCGGGCAGTACTTC. The chain couples TRBV12-3 or TRBV12-4 to TRBJ2-7; no clear D gene. The CDR3 contains 15 residues. With 1 base removed from V and 9 bases from J, the gap between germline ends came to 19 bases.

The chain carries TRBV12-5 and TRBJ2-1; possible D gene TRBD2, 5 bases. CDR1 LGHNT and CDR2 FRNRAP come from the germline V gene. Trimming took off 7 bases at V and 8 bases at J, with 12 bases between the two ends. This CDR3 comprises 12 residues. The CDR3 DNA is TGTGCTAGTGCCCACGGAGGTCATGAGCAGTTCTTC. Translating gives CASAHGGHEQFF.

CDR3 protein: CSATGLAGRLDTQYF. CDR3 in DNA: TGCAGTGCCACTGGACTAGCGGGTAGATTAGATACGCAGTATTTT. This sequence joins TRBV20-1 and TRBJ2-3; 11 bases agree with TRBD2. There are 15 residues in the CDR3. V shed 6 bases and J 5 bases; nucleotides not matched to a gene: 10. Germline V CDR1 and CDR2: DFQATT, SNEGSKA (reference sequence).

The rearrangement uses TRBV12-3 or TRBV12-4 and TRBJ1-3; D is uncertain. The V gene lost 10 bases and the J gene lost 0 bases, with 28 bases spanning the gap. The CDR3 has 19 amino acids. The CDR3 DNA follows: TGTGCCACCGGACCCACCCTTGAGAGGAGGGCCCGCTCTGGAAACACCATATATTTT. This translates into CATGPTLERRARSGNTIYF.

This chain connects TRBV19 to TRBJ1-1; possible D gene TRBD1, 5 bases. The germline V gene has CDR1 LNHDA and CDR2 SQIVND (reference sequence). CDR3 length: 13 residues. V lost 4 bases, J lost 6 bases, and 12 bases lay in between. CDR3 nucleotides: TGTGCCAGTAGTAGCCAGGGATGGGCTGAAGCTTTCTTT. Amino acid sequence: CASSSQGWAEAFF.

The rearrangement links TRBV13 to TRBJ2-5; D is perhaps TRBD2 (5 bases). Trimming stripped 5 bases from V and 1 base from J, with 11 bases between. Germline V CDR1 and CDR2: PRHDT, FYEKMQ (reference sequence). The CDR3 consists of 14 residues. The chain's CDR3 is CASSRASFQETQYF. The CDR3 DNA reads TGTGCCAGCAGCAGGGCTAGCTTCCAAGAGACCCAGTACTTC.

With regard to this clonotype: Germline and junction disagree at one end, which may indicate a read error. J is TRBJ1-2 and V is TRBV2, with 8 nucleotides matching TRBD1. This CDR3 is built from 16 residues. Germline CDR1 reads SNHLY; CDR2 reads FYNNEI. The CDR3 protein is CASSEETTGTGNGYTF. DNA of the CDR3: TGTGCCAGCAGCGAAGAAACCACCGGGACAGGCAATGGCTACACCTTC.

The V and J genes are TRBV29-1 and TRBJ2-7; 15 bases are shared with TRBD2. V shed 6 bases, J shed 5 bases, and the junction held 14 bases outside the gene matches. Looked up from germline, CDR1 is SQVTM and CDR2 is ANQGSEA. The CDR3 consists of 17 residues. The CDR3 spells CSVEGLAGGRWVNEQYF. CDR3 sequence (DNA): TGCAGCGTCGAGGGACTAGCGGGAGGTCGTTGGGTCAACGAGCAGTACTTC.

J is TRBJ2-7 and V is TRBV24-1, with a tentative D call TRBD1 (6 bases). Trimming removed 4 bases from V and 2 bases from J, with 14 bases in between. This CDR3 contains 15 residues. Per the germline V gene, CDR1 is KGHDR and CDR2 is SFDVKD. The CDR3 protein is CATSEYRDNAYEQYF. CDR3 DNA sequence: TGTGCCACCAGTGAGTACCGGGACAATGCCTACGAGCAGTACTTC.

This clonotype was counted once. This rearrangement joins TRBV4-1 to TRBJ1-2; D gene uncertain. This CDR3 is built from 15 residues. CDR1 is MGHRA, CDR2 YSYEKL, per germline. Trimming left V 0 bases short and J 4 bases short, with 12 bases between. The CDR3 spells CASSQDRVGLYGYTF. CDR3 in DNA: TGCGCCAGCAGCCAAGATCGGGTGGGTCTCTATGGCTACACCTTC.

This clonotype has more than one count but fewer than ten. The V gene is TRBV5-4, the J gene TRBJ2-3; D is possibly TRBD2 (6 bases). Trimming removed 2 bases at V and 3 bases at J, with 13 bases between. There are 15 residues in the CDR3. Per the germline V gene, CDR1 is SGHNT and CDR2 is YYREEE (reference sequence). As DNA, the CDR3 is TGTGCCAGCAGCTTTAAAGCGGGTCCAACAGATACGCAGTATTTT. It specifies CASSFKAGPTDTQYF.

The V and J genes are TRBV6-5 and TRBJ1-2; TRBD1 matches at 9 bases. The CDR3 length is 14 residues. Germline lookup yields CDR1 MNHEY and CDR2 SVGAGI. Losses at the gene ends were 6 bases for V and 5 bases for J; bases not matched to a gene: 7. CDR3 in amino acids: CASRTGGAEYGYTF. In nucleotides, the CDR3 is TGTGCCAGCAGAACAGGGGGCGCAGAATATGGCTACACCTTC.

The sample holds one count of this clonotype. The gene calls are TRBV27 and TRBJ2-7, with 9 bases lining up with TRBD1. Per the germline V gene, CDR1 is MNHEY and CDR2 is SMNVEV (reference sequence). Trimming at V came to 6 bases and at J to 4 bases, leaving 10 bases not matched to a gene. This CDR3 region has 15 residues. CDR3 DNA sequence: TGTGCCAGCAGAACAGCCCGGGACAGGGAGTACGAGCAGTACTTC. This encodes CASRTARDREYEQYF.

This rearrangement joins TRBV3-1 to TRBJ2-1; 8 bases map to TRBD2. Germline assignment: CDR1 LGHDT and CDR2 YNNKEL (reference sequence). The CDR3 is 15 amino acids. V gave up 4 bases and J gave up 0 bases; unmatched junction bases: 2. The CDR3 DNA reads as TGTGCCAGCAGCCTTGGGACTAGCTCCTACAATGAGCAGTTCTTC. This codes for CASSLGTSSYNEQFF.